This T cell receptor beta chain was observed in a study of blood T cell repertoires in COVID-19. Study-level information: Both acute and convalescent COVID-19 samples were obtained from the United States, Italy and Spain. In each case, the material was cDNA or gDNA derived from T cells, B-cell-depleted T cells, or PBMCs.

Under the authors' procedure: Amplification from reference gene primers served as the basis for estimated nucleated cell counts. Some clones are missing from TCRdb's copy, which holds only in-frame ones; the method was immunoSEQ multiplex PCR. The V and J calls and clone size are taken from that table; D and trimming were inferred from the DNA. The sample lists approximately 89,000 clones; 80% were seen once. The CDR3 consists of 13 residues. Germline CDR1 SGHTA, CDR2 FQGTGA. V lost 5 bases to trimming and J lost 2 bases, with 9 bases between them. The sequenced sample was peripheral blood. This chain connects TRBV7-3 to TRBJ1-1; no clear D. The receptor was derived from a woman aged 80 or older with acute or convalescent COVID-19. CDR3 amino acids: CASSTQENTEAFF. The CDR3 coding sequence is TGTGCCAGCAGCACTCAGGAAAACACTGAAGCTTTCTTT.